The clone carrying this T cell receptor beta chain has at least ten counts. Its target is unknown. This record comes from a study of T cells in Graves' hyperthyroidism and ophthalmopathy. Findings of the study overall: In blood, most of the thyroid clonotypes expanded above 0.001 were also present.

Amplified regions were TCR beta CDR3 sequences from RNA transcripts. The HTBI primer set was used in a first-round RT-PCR of the TCR CDR3. MiXCR, applied by TCRdb to the multiplex PCR reads, yields one record per CDR3 protein. In the table there are about 610,000 distinct CDR3 sequences, 16% of which are singletons. Ophthalmopathy patients had moderate-to-severe active disease, CAS ≥3, NOSPECS ≥4, and disease duration under 3 months. What was sequenced was blood. This sequence was found in a woman aged 40 to 49 with Graves' ophthalmopathy.

In nucleotides, the CDR3 is TGTGCCAGCAGTTCGTTCGGGAGGCAGTTCTACGAGCAGTACTTC. It yields the protein CASSSFGRQFYEQYF. The J gene is TRBJ2-7, the V gene TRBV28; 7 bases match TRBD2. The CDR3 runs to 15 residues. V trimming: 4 bases; J trimming: 3 bases; junction bases outside the gene matches: 9. Germline lookup yields CDR1 MDHEN and CDR2 SYDVKM.